Sequencing of this TCR beta chain was carried out in a study of siplizumab effects on memory and regulatory T cells. Overall study findings and caveats: Siplizumab produced a significant reduction in alloreactive sequences that were traceable to unstimulated CD4+ memory cells.

Turning to this clone: Its antigen is currently unknown.

V dropped 10 bases and J dropped 2; count of bases not matched to a gene: 8. Germline V lookup: CDR1 SGHRS, CDR2 YFSETQ. This CDR3 is 14 amino acids long. Approximately 10^5 TCR templates were measured in each sample. The assay was immunoSEQ multiplex PCR, and TCRdb's table has in-frame clones only and misses some. The profile shows some 53,000 clones, less than 98% of them singletons. The specimen was naive CD4+ T cells sorted from blood. The J gene is TRBJ2-2, the V gene TRBV5-1; 7 bases are shared with TRBD1. This sequence was found in a human donor in good health. The CDR3: CASTGDSNTGELFF. CDR3 coding DNA: TGCGCCTCCACCGGGGACAGTAACACCGGGGAGCTGTTTTTT.